Sequencing of this T cell receptor beta chain was carried out in a study of CD8 T cells in Susac syndrome. RNA was extracted with the RNeasy kit, and a quantity of roughly 0.5 to 1 ug was reverse transcribed using random hexamers. TCRdb re-analysed the immunoSEQ multiplex PCR reads in MiXCR, keeping a single row per CDR3 protein. Of over 150,000 distinct CDR3 sequences in the sample, around 94% were seen once. In germline, CDR1 is SQVTM, CDR2 ANQGSEA. The CDR3 is 14 amino acids. V was clipped by 5 bases and J by 3 bases, with 14 bases between them. The V and J genes are TRBV29-1 and TRBJ1-5, with D perhaps matching TRBD1 (6 bases). Sequenced input: CD4+ T cells from PBMCs. This TCR was recovered from a human donor with Susac syndrome. The CDR3 loop reads CSVSLGQLNQPQHF. The CDR3 nucleotides read TGCAGCGTTTCACTGGGACAACTCAATCAGCCCCAGCATTTT. Full variable domain (missing parts from reference TRBV29-1 and TRBJ1-5): SAVISQKPSRDICQRGTSLTIQCQVDSQVTMMFWYRQQPGQSLTLIATANQGSEATYESGFVIDKFPISRPNLTFSTLTVSNMSPEDSSIYLCSVSLGQLNQPQHFGDGTRLSIL.